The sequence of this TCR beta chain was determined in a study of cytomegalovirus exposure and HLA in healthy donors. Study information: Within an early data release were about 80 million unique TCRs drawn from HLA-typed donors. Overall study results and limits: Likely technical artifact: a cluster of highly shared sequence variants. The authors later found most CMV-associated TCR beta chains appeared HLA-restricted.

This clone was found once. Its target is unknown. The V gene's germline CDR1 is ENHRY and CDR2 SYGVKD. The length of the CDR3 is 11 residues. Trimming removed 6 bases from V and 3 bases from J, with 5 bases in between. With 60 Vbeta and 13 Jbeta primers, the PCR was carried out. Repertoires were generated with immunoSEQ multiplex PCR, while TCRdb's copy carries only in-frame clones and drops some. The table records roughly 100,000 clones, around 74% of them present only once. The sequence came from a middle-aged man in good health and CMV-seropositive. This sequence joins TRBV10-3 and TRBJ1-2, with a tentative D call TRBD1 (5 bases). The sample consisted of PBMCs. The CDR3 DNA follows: TGTGCCATCAGACAGGACTATGGCTACACCTTC. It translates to CAIRQDYGYTF.